What follows is one T cell receptor (beta chain) and its context. This clone is a singleton in its sample. Its specific antigen is unknown. No base quality information exists; no much larger clone differs at one position. The data stem from a study of OX40 agonist ivuxolimab in advanced cancers. About the study as a whole: Ivuxolimab was a fully human IgG2 agonistic monoclonal antibody targeting the costimulatory receptor OX40 (CD134). Intravenous ivuxolimab was administered to patients every 2 weeks at six dose levels: 0.01, 0.1, 0.3, 1.5, 3 and 10 mg/kg. Patients were allowed to have had prior anti-PD-1, anti-PD-L1 or anti-CTLA-4 therapy, and roughly 40% of the dose-escalation patients had been treated with checkpoint inhibitors. The paper describes the monotherapy dose-escalation part (N ≈ 52 patients) of the phase I trial of ivuxolimab. In the dose-escalation cohort, approximately 82% of patients were male, and the mean age was 60 years with a range of roughly 20 to 85. Peripheral TCRbeta sequencing aimed to test whether ivuxolimab altered TCR sequence diversity and caused clonal T-cell expansion. Of the roughly 54 dose-escalation patients, hepatocellular carcinoma was present in about 20, melanoma in approximately 15, renal cell carcinoma in 9 and head and neck cancer in 9. Three dose-escalation patients achieved partial responses, one with hepatocellular carcinoma and two with cutaneous melanoma.

Including cysteine and phenylalanine, the CDR3 has 13 amino acids. Solely the CDR3 DNA is kept, with 39 bases framed from the first base. The V end loses 8 bases and the J end loses 3 bases, and a stretch of 13 bases separates them. CDR1 and CDR2, per the germline V gene, are MNHNS and SASEGT. The trial excluded patients who had a history of autoimmune disease or were on systemic immunosuppression. Peripheral blood for TCR sequencing was drawn from every dose cohort at baseline, at cycle 4 day 1 and at cycle 7 day 1. Samples were obtained from an open-label, multicenter, first-in-human phase I dose-escalation trial of ivuxolimab. The trial enrolled adults with locally advanced or metastatic head and neck squamous cell, hepatocellular, melanoma or renal cell carcinoma. Before TCR sequencing, CD4+ and CD8+ T cells were separately sorted from peripheral blood. General findings and caveats noted by the study authors: Partial responders in the 0.1-3.0 mg/kg groups had among the lowest normalized peripheral clonal expansion, especially among CD8+ T cells. Antigen specificity was not determined for the clonally expanded peripheral T cells. At doses of 0.1 to 3.0 mg/kg, clonal expansion of both CD4+ and CD8+ blood T cells was observed from baseline to week 6. Low levels of normalized T-cell clonal expansion were also seen in some patients who did not respond. On average, CD8+ T cells showed more expanded clones than CD4+ T cells after ivuxolimab.

To sequence the TCRbeta CDR3 region, genomic DNA was isolated from the sorted cells. TCRbeta CDR3 regions were sequenced using the immunoSEQ Assay. TCRdb carries this immuneACCESS record with in-frame sequences only. Its versions omit some clonotypes, under half of them owing to an unresolved V gene in the studies checked, with the rest unexplained. The sample table shows about 89,000 clones, and approximately 91% are seen once. The top ten hold 0.6% to 0.75% of the sample. The sequences come from CD4+ or CD8+ T cells sorted from blood, collected in a trial of the OX40 agonist ivuxolimab. Rearrangement joined TRBV6-1 to TRBJ2-5, with a tentative D gene TRBD2 over 5 matching bases. The TCR sequence derives from an adult with an advanced solid tumor such as melanoma, head and neck, liver or kidney cancer. DNA sequence: TGTGCCAGCTCGGGAAGTGGGGAAGAGACCCAGTACTTC. Translated, this is CASSGSGEETQYF.